These 10 T cell receptor beta chains were sequenced from one sample in a study of T cell responses to AZD1222 COVID-19 vaccine. Some clones are missing from TCRdb's copy, which holds only in-frame ones; the method was immunoSEQ multiplex PCR. Seen here are roughly 99,000 clones, roughly 90% observed once, and the top ten hold 3.5% to 4.5%. Sample: peripheral blood, taken on day 0 of AZD1222 vaccination. The receptors shown here come from an adult in good health.

The gene calls are TRBV9 and TRBJ2-1, with 10 nucleotides matching TRBD2. The germline gives CDR1 SGDLS, CDR2 YYNGEE. V lost 0 bases and J lost 4; bases outside the gene matches: 4. The length of the CDR3 is 16 residues. The CDR3 DNA reads TGTGCCAGCAGCGTAGGAGGTAGCGGGGGGTACAATGAGCAGTTCTTC. Its protein product is CASSVGGSGGYNEQFF.

The CDR3 reads CASSLAQGWNTEAFF. The CDR3 DNA sequence: TGTGCCAGCAGCTTAGCCCAGGGGTGGAACACTGAAGCTTTCTTT. This sequence joins TRBV7-9 and TRBJ1-1, with a weak D call TRBD1 (6 bases). Trimming pared 0 bases from V and 1 base from J, leaving 9 bases between. CDR1 and CDR2 from the germline V gene are SEHNR and FQNEAQ (reference sequence). The CDR3 is 15 residues long.

The chain is built from TRBV7-9 and TRBJ2-2; 10 nucleotides match TRBD1. Germline CDR1 reads SEHNR; CDR2 reads FQNEAQ (reference sequence). The CDR3 totals 17 residues. V shed 7 bases and J 7 bases; nucleotides not matched to a gene: 15. DNA for the CDR3: TGTGCCAGCAATATACTGTCCGGGACAGGGGCGGTCGGGGAGCTGTTTTTT. Protein sequence: CASNILSGTGAVGELFF.

This chain links TRBV6-4 with TRBJ1-5, with 7 nucleotides matching TRBD1. Germline CDR1 is MRHNA and CDR2 is SNTAGT. The CDR3 has 14 amino acids. V gave up 4 bases and J gave up 4 bases; unmatched junction bases: 4. The chain's CDR3 is CASSARDRNQPQHF. The CDR3 nucleotides are TGTGCCAGCAGTGCCAGGGACAGAAATCAGCCCCAGCATTTT.

This chain joins TRBV18 and TRBJ2-5; unclear D gene. Trimming pared 0 bases from V and 2 bases from J, leaving 4 bases between. Germline V gene sequence: CDR1 KGHSH, CDR2 LQKENI. CDR3 length: 13 residues. The CDR3 nucleotides read TGTGCCAGCTCACCACCGGTACAAGAGACCCAGTACTTC. This translates into CASSPPVQETQYF.

This clone was observed a handful of times. The chain recombines TRBV4-3 with TRBJ2-1, with D perhaps TRBD2 (6 bases). In germline, CDR1 is LGHNA, CDR2 YSLEER. Trimming pared 0 bases from V and 5 bases from J, leaving 17 bases between. The length of the CDR3 is 17 residues. This CDR3 is CASSQDVSSGGNNEQFF. The CDR3 nucleotides are TGCGCCAGCAGCCAAGATGTCAGTAGCGGAGGGAACAATGAGCAGTTCTTC.

The J gene is TRBJ2-7, the V gene TRBV9; the D is unclear. The V and J ends lost 5 bases and 0 bases respectively, with 12 bases between them. In germline, CDR1 is SGDLS, CDR2 YYNGEE. This CDR3 region has 14 residues. CDR3 sequence (DNA): TGTGCCAGCAGTCCATTCGATTTCTCCTACGAGCAGTACTTC. It codes for CASSPFDFSYEQYF.

The gene calls are TRBV3-1 (or the pseudogene TRBV3-2) and TRBJ2-2; 11 bases are a match to TRBD2. V was pared by 1 base and J by 5 bases, with 6 bases of the junction left unmatched. Germline-derived CDR1 and CDR2 are LGHDT and YNNKEL (reference sequence). The CDR3 contains 17 residues. The CDR3 DNA follows: TGTGCCAGCAGCCAAGTTTTTCGGACTAGCGGGACCGGGGAGCTGTTTTTT. Its translation is CASSQVFRTSGTGELFF.

This clone showed up just once. The chain is built from TRBV12-1 and TRBJ2-2; TRBD2 was called by the table and not checked on the DNA. TRBV12-1 counts as a pseudogene. This CDR3 comprises 16 residues. CDR3 sequence: CASRSSRERITGELFF. The CDR3 nucleotides read TGTGCCAGCAGATCTTCGCGGGAGCGGATCACCGGGGAGCTGTTTTTT.

This chain uses TRBV19 with TRBJ1-3; weak D call: TRBD1 (5 bases). Looked up from germline, CDR1 is LNHDA and CDR2 is SQIVND (reference sequence). This CDR3 is built from 16 residues. Deletions cut 3 bases from V and 0 bases from J, with 12 bases between. The CDR3: CASSMGDRLSGNTIYF. The DNA of the CDR3 is TGTGCCAGTAGTATGGGCGACAGACTCTCTGGAAACACCATATATTTT.